This T cell receptor (beta chain) was sequenced during a study of cytomegalovirus exposure and HLA in healthy donors. Turning to the study itself: Some 85 million unique TCRs, all from HLA-typed donors, were included in an early release of the data. Points from the study as a whole: V- and J-gene trimming of TCR beta was linked (in a later analysis) to a missense DCLRE1C variant.

The CDR3 runs to 16 residues. Germline V gives CDR1 LNHDA, CDR2 SQIVND (reference sequence). Germline trimming cut 5 bases from V and 3 bases from J; bases unmatched to any gene: 6. The PCR used 60 Vbeta and 13 Jbeta primers. Assay: immunoSEQ multiplex PCR; the TCRdb copy retains only in-frame clones and omits some. This sample has roughly 150,000 clones, with roughly three quarters found just once. About this clone itself: Its specificity is unknown.

The chain recombines TRBV19 with TRBJ2-7, with 14 bases that match TRBD2. The clonotype was recovered from a man aged 25-45 years in good health and CMV-seronegative. Source material: PBMCs. CDR3 bases: TGTGCCAGTAGTCCGTCGACTAGCGGGAGGGGCTACGAGCAGTACTTC. Amino acids: CASSPSTSGRGYEQYF.